This T cell receptor (beta chain) is drawn from a study of shared clonotypes between healthy human individuals. Looking at the study overall: Per-donor plates numbered three CD4 naive, three CD4 memory, two CD8 naive and one CD8 memory.

The assay was immunoSEQ multiplex PCR, and TCRdb's table has in-frame clones only and misses some. The profile covers around 2.5 million clones, with approximately 94% appearing a single time and 0.36% taken by the ten largest. The germline V gene encodes CDR1 SNHLY and CDR2 FYNNEI. Deletions cut 6 bases from V and 2 bases from J, with 11 bases between. The CDR3 runs 13 residues. Sequencing was performed on naive CD4+ T cells from PBMCs. Described subset: CD45RA+ positively selected. V and J are TRBV2 and TRBJ2-7; D is unresolved. The clonotype originates from a man between 18 and 29 years old in good health. Some clones in this sample may be carry-over from other donors' samples. The DNA for the CDR3 is TGTGCCAGCAGGAGAGAATCCGCCTACGAGCAGTACTTC. Translating it yields CASRRESAYEQYF. The entire variable domain, with the rest obtained from reference TRBV2 and TRBJ2-7, is as follows: EPEVTQTPSHQVTQMGQEVILRCVPISNHLYFYWYRQILGQKVEFLVSFYNNEISEKSEIFDDQFSVERPDGSNFTLKIRSTKLEDSAMYFCASRRESAYEQYFGPGTRLTVT.